Listed below are T cell receptor beta chains from one sample, sequenced in a study of control samples from healthy donors and cancer patients. The method was immunoSEQ multiplex PCR; TCRdb's version includes in-frame clones alone and lacks a portion of them. The repertoire holds tens of thousands of clones, 90% to 95% seen once, with nearly 1.5% in the top ten. Sequencing used blood. The receptors here all came from a woman aged 25 to 39 in good health. CDR3s include the opening cysteine and the closing phenylalanine or tryptophan. D genes are given only for firm matches. Part of the rows lack a size; the others show once, few, many or a class for expanded clones.

abundance	v_gene	d_gene	j_gene	CDR3nt	CDR3aa
.	TRBV5-1	TRBD1	TRBJ1-2	TGCGCCAGCAGCTTGGGTGGGACAGGGACCCCAGGTGGCTACACCTTC	CASSLGGTGTPGGYTF
.	TRBV29-1	.	TRBJ2-5	TGCAGCGTTCCGTGGGGGCAAGGAGAGACCCAGTACTTC	CSVPWGQGETQYF
.	TRBV19	.	TRBJ1-1	TGTGCCAGTAGTATTTGGTCAGGATCGAACACTGAAGCTTTCTTT	CASSIWSGSNTEAFF
.	TRBV27	.	TRBJ1-6	TGTGCCAGCAGTTTATTGGCAGGGAATCATTCACCCCTCCACTTT	CASSLLAGNHSPLHF
.	TRBV12-3/TRBV12-4	.	TRBJ2-1	TGTGCCAGCAGTTCCGAGGGTAGTGTGCAGTTCTTC	CASSSEGSVQFF
.	TRBV7-2	.	TRBJ1-1	TGTGCCAGCACCTCAAGGGGGGTCGCTGAAGCTTTCTTT	CASTSRGVAEAFF
.	TRBV2	TRBD1	TRBJ1-3	TGTGCCAGCAGTGAAAACAGGGGCCCTTCTGGAAACACCATATATTTT	CASSENRGPSGNTIYF
once	TRBV29-1	TRBD2	TRBJ2-5	TGCAGCGTTGGATATAGCGGGAGGGGACAAGAGACCCAGTACTTC	CSVGYSGRGQETQYF
.	TRBV6-1	.	TRBJ1-3	TGTGCCAGCAGTGAACTTGGAAGCTCTGGAAACACCATATATTTT	CASSELGSSGNTIYF
.	TRBV4-2	.	TRBJ1-3	TGTGCCAGCAGCCAGGAACAGCTCAGGGGAAACACCATATATTTT	CASSQEQLRGNTIYF
once	TRBV19	.	TRBJ2-2	TGTGCCAGTAGTAGGGGACACCTGGCGAACACCGGGGAGCTGTTTTTT	CASSRGHLANTGELFF
.	TRBV23-1	TRBD2	TRBJ2-3	TGCGCCAGCAGTCAATCGAGAGCGGGAGGGGCCAGTAGCACAGATACGCAGTATTTT	CASSQSRAGGASSTDTQYF
.	TRBV29-1	.	TRBJ2-1	TGCAGCGTTCCCAGCTCGGGGTCCCCCCACAATGAGCAGTTCTTC	CSVPSSGSPHNEQFF
.	TRBV12-3/TRBV12-4	TRBD1	TRBJ1-1	TGTGCCAGCAGTTCACAGACAGGGAAAGCTTTCTTT	CASSSQTGKAFF
.	TRBV11-3	.	TRBJ2-2	TGTGCCAGCAGCTTAAGAGGTGCGGGGGCCACCGGGGAGCTGTTTTTT	CASSLRGAGATGELFF
.	TRBV5-4	TRBD1	TRBJ2-7	TGTGCCAGCAGCATAGACTCCGGGACAGGGTTCTCCTACGAGCAGTACTTC	CASSIDSGTGFSYEQYF
.	TRBV6-5	TRBD1	TRBJ2-2	TGTGCCAGCAGTTTGGACAGGGGGGGGTCCGGGGAGCTGTTTTTT	CASSLDRGGSGELFF
.	TRBV7-2	.	TRBJ1-6	TGTGCCAGCAGGGGCAATCATTCACCCCTCCACTTT	CASRGNHSPLHF
.	TRBV16	TRBD1	TRBJ2-7	TGTGCCAGCAGCCAAGCCCGGACAGGGCCCGTCAGTGAGCAGTACTTC	CASSQARTGPVSEQYF
.	TRBV3-1/TRBV3-2	.	TRBJ1-2	TGTGCCAGCAGCCCCAGGGACGGGCGAAGCTATGGCTACACCTTC	CASSPRDGRSYGYTF
.	TRBV7-9	TRBD1	TRBJ1-1	TGTGCCAGCAGGAAAGATATCGGGACAGGGTTTGGAGGAAATGAAGCTTTCTTT	CASRKDIGTGFGGNEAFF
.	TRBV6-5	.	TRBJ1-5	TGTGCCAGCAGTTACTCCGGGCGACGGGATCAGCCCCAGCATTTT	CASSYSGRRDQPQHF
.	TRBV11-2	TRBD1	TRBJ1-5	TGTGCCAGCAGCTTAGCGGGACAGGGTTATCAGCCCCAGCATTTT	CASSLAGQGYQPQHF
.	TRBV18	.	TRBJ2-1	TGTGCCAGCTCACCACGGGAAGGAACGTCCTACAATGAGCAGTTCTTC	CASSPREGTSYNEQFF
.	TRBV3-1/TRBV3-2	.	TRBJ2-7	TGTGCCAGCAGCCAAGTGATTACAGGGCCCTACGAGCAGTACTTC	CASSQVITGPYEQYF
.	TRBV9	.	TRBJ2-7	TGTGCCAGCAGCGTAGATGGGAGGCCCTACGGGGAGCAGTACTTC	CASSVDGRPYGEQYF
.	TRBV6-6	TRBD1	TRBJ1-5	TGTGCCAGCAGTCCCTCGGGGACAGCCCTTAGCAATCAGCCCCAGCATTTT	CASSPSGTALSNQPQHF
.	TRBV2	.	TRBJ1-2	TGTGCCAGCCCCCTTAGACTCGGATATGGCTACACCTTC	CASPLRLGYGYTF
.	TRBV18	TRBD1	TRBJ2-7	TGTGCCAGCTCAGACATGGGACAGGACTACGAGCAGTACTTC	CASSDMGQDYEQYF
.	TRBV11-2	.	TRBJ2-3	TGTGCCAGCAGCTTGTCGAGCAGGGGCCTGGCGTATACGCAGTATTTT	CASSLSSRGLAYTQYF
.	TRBV24-1	TRBD2	TRBJ2-1	TGTGCCACCAGTGATTGGAATAGCGGGGGGGCCTGGGAGCAGTTCTTC	CATSDWNSGGAWEQFF
.	TRBV5-5	TRBD2	TRBJ2-7	TGTGCCAGCAGCTTGGAAGGGACTAGTAGCTACGAGCAGTACTTC	CASSLEGTSSYEQYF
.	TRBV21-1	.	TRBJ1-1	TGTGCCAGCACCTTTCCGACAGGGGAGAACACTGAAGCTTTCTTT	CASTFPTGENTEAFF
.	TRBV5-1	.	TRBJ2-7	TGCGCCAGCAGCTTGCATGCATTCACCCACGAGCAGTACTTC	CASSLHAFTHEQYF
.	TRBV7-3	TRBD2	TRBJ2-2	TGTGCCAGCAGCCCAGGACTAGCCGGAGGAGTGGGGGAGCTGTTTTTT	CASSPGLAGGVGELFF
few	TRBV5-1	.	TRBJ2-5	TGCGCCAGCAGCTTGGCGGAGACCCAGTACTTC	CASSLAETQYF
.	TRBV5-1	.	TRBJ1-3	TGCGCCAGCAGCTTGTTGGGCTCTGGAAACACCATATATTTT	CASSLLGSGNTIYF
.	TRBV19	.	TRBJ2-1	TGTGCCAGTAGTAGGCTAGGCAATGAGCAGTTCTTC	CASSRLGNEQFF
.	TRBV27	TRBD2	TRBJ2-1	TGTGCCAGCAGTTTCGTGGGACTAGCGGGAGGGCCACGATACAATGAGCAGTTCTTC	CASSFVGLAGGPRYNEQFF
.	TRBV9	TRBD1	TRBJ1-3	TGTGCCAGCAGCGCGGGACAGGGTCTATCTGGAAACACCATATATTTT	CASSAGQGLSGNTIYF
.	TRBV29-1	.	TRBJ1-1	TGCAGCGTCCAGGGACTCCGACACACTGAAGCTTTCTTT	CSVQGLRHTEAFF
.	TRBV24-1	TRBD1	TRBJ2-3	TGTGCCACCAGTGATTTGGGACAGGGCACAGATACGCAGTATTTT	CATSDLGQGTDTQYF
.	TRBV20-1	TRBD1	TRBJ1-2	TGCAGTGCTAGTAATTCGGGACAGGGGTCCGCTGGCTACACCTTC	CSASNSGQGSAGYTF
once	TRBV6-5	.	TRBJ1-6	TGTGCCAGCAGTTCCAGGGACAATTCACCCCTCCACTTT	CASSSRDNSPLHF
once	TRBV29-1	.	TRBJ1-2	TGCAGCGTATGGGACCGATCTAACTATGGCTACACCTTC	CSVWDRSNYGYTF
.	TRBV28	.	TRBJ2-4	TGTGCCAGCAGTCCAGGTGGGGAAATGGACAAAAACATTCAGTACTTC	CASSPGGEMDKNIQYF
.	TRBV7-9	.	TRBJ2-3	TGTGCCAGCAGCCAAGGGGGCAGGGAGGCGCAGTATTTT	CASSQGGREAQYF
.	TRBV7-2	TRBD2	TRBJ2-7	TGTGCCAGCACCACGACTGGGACTAGGCGCGAGCAGTACTTC	CASTTTGTRREQYF
.	TRBV19	.	TRBJ1-6	TGTGCCAGTAGTTCTTCCAGGTTTAGCCGCTCCTATAATTCACCCCTCCACTTT	CASSSSRFSRSYNSPLHF
once	TRBV2	.	TRBJ1-5	TGTGCCAGCAGTGTAGAACAGTCGGATCAGCCCCAGCATTTT	CASSVEQSDQPQHF